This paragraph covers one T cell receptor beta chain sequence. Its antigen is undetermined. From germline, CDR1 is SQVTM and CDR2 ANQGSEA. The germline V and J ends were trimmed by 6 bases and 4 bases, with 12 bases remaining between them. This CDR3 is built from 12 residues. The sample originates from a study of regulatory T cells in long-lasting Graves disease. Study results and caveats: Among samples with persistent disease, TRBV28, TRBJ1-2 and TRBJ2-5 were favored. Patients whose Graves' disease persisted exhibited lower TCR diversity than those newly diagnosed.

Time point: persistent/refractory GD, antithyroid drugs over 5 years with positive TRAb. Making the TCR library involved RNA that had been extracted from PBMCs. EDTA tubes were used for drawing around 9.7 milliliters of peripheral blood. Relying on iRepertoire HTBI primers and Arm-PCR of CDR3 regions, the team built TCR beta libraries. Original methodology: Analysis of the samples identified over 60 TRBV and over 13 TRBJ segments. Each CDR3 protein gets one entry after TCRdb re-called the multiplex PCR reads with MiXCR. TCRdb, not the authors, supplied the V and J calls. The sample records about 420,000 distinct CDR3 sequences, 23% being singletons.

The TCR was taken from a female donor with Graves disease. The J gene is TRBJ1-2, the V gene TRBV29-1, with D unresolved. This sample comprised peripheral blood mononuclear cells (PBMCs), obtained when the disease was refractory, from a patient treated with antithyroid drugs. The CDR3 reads CSVPGGFYGYTF. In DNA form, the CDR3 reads TGCAGCGTCCCGGGCGGTTTCTATGGCTACACCTTC.